Listed below are T cell receptor beta chains from one sample, sequenced in a study of T cells after yellow fever vaccination. TCRdb passed the 5' RACE reads through MiXCR, listing each CDR3 protein once. This sample has 250,000 or so distinct CDR3 sequences; roughly 3.7% occur once, and the top ten carry under 20%. The specimen comprised PBMCs, sampled 15 days after the yellow fever booster vaccination. The receptors derive from a man younger than 35 who received the YFV17D yellow fever vaccine. CDR3s include the opening cysteine and the closing phenylalanine or tryptophan. D genes are given only for firm matches. Only part of the rows carry a size: once, few, many, or a class if the clone is expanded.

clone size: many; V gene: TRBV7-8; J gene: TRBJ1-3; D gene: TRBD1; CDR3 DNA: TGTGCCAGCAGCTTAGTGGGGACAGGGGTCTATGACACCATATATTTT; CDR3 protein: CASSLVGTGVYDTIYF
clone size: .; V gene: TRBV6-2/TRBV6-3; J gene: TRBJ2-3; D gene: TRBD2; CDR3 DNA: TGTGCCAGCAGTTACCACGTGGGACTAGCGGGGCCAGATACGCAGTATTTT; CDR3 protein: CASSYHVGLAGPDTQYF
clone size: many; V gene: TRBV4-3; J gene: TRBJ1-2; D gene: .; CDR3 DNA: TGCGCCAGCAGCCGAAGCCTCCAGCCCGATTTGGGCGGCTACACCTTC; CDR3 protein: CASSRSLQPDLGGYTF
clone size: many; V gene: TRBV7-2; J gene: TRBJ2-6; D gene: .; CDR3 DNA: TGTGCCAGCTCCCTTGGGTTTGGGGCCAACGTCCTGACTTTC; CDR3 protein: CASSLGFGANVLTF
clone size: many; V gene: TRBV10-3; J gene: TRBJ1-1; D gene: TRBD1; CDR3 DNA: TGTGCCATCAGTGAGACACAGGGGACGGCTTTCTTT; CDR3 protein: CAISETQGTAFF
clone size: many; V gene: TRBV7-2; J gene: TRBJ2-7; D gene: .; CDR3 DNA: TGTGCCAGCAGCTTTTCTAGGGACGACGAGCAGTACTTC; CDR3 protein: CASSFSRDDEQYF
clone size: once; V gene: TRBV7-8; J gene: TRBJ1-5; D gene: .; CDR3 DNA: TGTGCCACTCTTAGGGGTTTAGGAAATCAGCCCCAGCATTTT; CDR3 protein: CATLRGLGNQPQHF
clone size: many; V gene: TRBV7-6; J gene: TRBJ1-1; D gene: .; CDR3 DNA: TGTGCCAGCAGCTTATTCGAGACGAGGAACACTGAAGCTTTCTTT; CDR3 protein: CASSLFETRNTEAFF
clone size: few; V gene: TRBV19; J gene: TRBJ1-1; D gene: .; CDR3 DNA: TGTGCCAGTAGGATCTTGGGGTCGAACACTGAAGCTTTCTTT; CDR3 protein: CASRILGSNTEAFF
clone size: many; V gene: TRBV5-1; J gene: TRBJ2-3; D gene: .; CDR3 DNA: TGCGCCAGCAGCTTTCTACAAACAGATACGCAGTATTTT; CDR3 protein: CASSFLQTDTQYF
clone size: many; V gene: TRBV20-1; J gene: TRBJ2-3; D gene: TRBD2; CDR3 DNA: TGCAGTGCGCGGGAGCAAGCAGATACGCAGTATTTT; CDR3 protein: CSAREQADTQYF
clone size: many; V gene: TRBV14; J gene: TRBJ2-5; D gene: TRBD1; CDR3 DNA: TGTGCCAGCAGCCTAGATATTCCGGGACAGACGCAAGAGACCCAGTACTTC; CDR3 protein: CASSLDIPGQTQETQYF
clone size: many; V gene: TRBV10-1; J gene: TRBJ1-6; D gene: TRBD1; CDR3 DNA: TGCGCCAGCAGTGGAGGACAGGGATCCAATTCACCCCTCCACTTT; CDR3 protein: CASSGGQGSNSPLHF
clone size: .; V gene: TRBV7-2; J gene: TRBJ1-5; D gene: .; CDR3 DNA: TGTGCCAGCTGGGCGTCGGGGTCGGATCAGCCCCAGCATTTT; CDR3 protein: CASWASGSDQPQHF
clone size: many; V gene: TRBV27; J gene: TRBJ2-1; D gene: TRBD2; CDR3 DNA: TGTGCCAGCAGTTTATTCTGGAGCGGGGCGTTCAATGAGCAGTTCTTC; CDR3 protein: CASSLFWSGAFNEQFF
clone size: many; V gene: TRBV5-1; J gene: TRBJ2-5; D gene: TRBD1; CDR3 DNA: TGCGCCAGCAGCATGAAAACAGGGGGTGGAGAGACCCAGTACTTC; CDR3 protein: CASSMKTGGGETQYF
clone size: many; V gene: TRBV6-5; J gene: TRBJ1-5; D gene: TRBD1; CDR3 DNA: TGTGCCAGCAGCCCGGGACAGTATCAGCCCCAGCATTTT; CDR3 protein: CASSPGQYQPQHF
clone size: many; V gene: TRBV4-3; J gene: TRBJ1-2; D gene: .; CDR3 DNA: TGCGCCAGCAGCCAAGAATGGGGCGTGTATGGCTACACCTTC; CDR3 protein: CASSQEWGVYGYTF
clone size: .; V gene: TRBV6-1; J gene: TRBJ2-5; D gene: TRBD2; CDR3 DNA: TGTGCCAGCAGTGAAGCGGTCGGGGGGAAGACCCAGTACTTC; CDR3 protein: CASSEAVGGKTQYF
clone size: many; V gene: TRBV20-1; J gene: TRBJ2-1; D gene: .; CDR3 DNA: TGCAGTGCTAGGGACCCATTTAGCTCCTACAATGAGCAGTTCTTC; CDR3 protein: CSARDPFSSYNEQFF
clone size: .; V gene: TRBV23-1; J gene: TRBJ2-3; D gene: .; CDR3 DNA: TGCGCCAGCAGTCAATCGTCCCCAGGGTGGACTAGCACAGATACGCAGTATTTT; CDR3 protein: CASSQSSPGWTSTDTQYF
clone size: few; V gene: TRBV4-2; J gene: TRBJ1-3; D gene: .; CDR3 DNA: TGTGCCAGCAGCCCTGATTCTCGGGGTTTCTCTGGAAACACCATATATTTT; CDR3 protein: CASSPDSRGFSGNTIYF
clone size: many; V gene: TRBV14; J gene: TRBJ1-1; D gene: TRBD1; CDR3 DNA: TGTGCCAGCAGCCGAGAGACAGGGTTCGGGACTGAAGCTTTCTTT; CDR3 protein: CASSRETGFGTEAFF
clone size: many; V gene: TRBV7-3; J gene: TRBJ2-7; D gene: .; CDR3 DNA: TGTGCCAGCAGCTTACAGGGCGGCTACGAGCAGTACTTC; CDR3 protein: CASSLQGGYEQYF
clone size: many; V gene: TRBV5-6; J gene: TRBJ2-3; D gene: .; CDR3 DNA: TGTGCCAGCAGCGGGGACATCCGCGGGGATACGCAGTATTTT; CDR3 protein: CASSGDIRGDTQYF
clone size: many; V gene: TRBV5-6; J gene: TRBJ2-3; D gene: .; CDR3 DNA: TGTGCCAGCAGCTTACGGGGTTTAACTAGCACAGATACGCAGTATTTT; CDR3 protein: CASSLRGLTSTDTQYF
clone size: many; V gene: TRBV4-2; J gene: TRBJ2-2; D gene: TRBD2; CDR3 DNA: TGTGCCAGCAGCCGTAGCGGGGGGACCGGGGAGCTGTTTTTT; CDR3 protein: CASSRSGGTGELFF
clone size: many; V gene: TRBV27; J gene: TRBJ2-1; D gene: TRBD2; CDR3 DNA: TGTGCCAGCAGTGCCCGACTAGCGGGAGGATTGGATGAGCAGTTCTTC; CDR3 protein: CASSARLAGGLDEQFF
clone size: many; V gene: TRBV5-6; J gene: TRBJ2-1; D gene: .; CDR3 DNA: TGTGCCGTAGGGGGTCGCGGTGAGCAGTTCTTC; CDR3 protein: CAVGGRGEQFF
clone size: few; V gene: TRBV7-2; J gene: TRBJ1-3; D gene: .; CDR3 DNA: TGTGCCAGCAGCTTAGGGACACCCGGGCGAGGAAACACCATATATTTT; CDR3 protein: CASSLGTPGRGNTIYF
clone size: many; V gene: TRBV6-5; J gene: TRBJ2-1; D gene: TRBD2; CDR3 DNA: TGTGCCAGCAGACCCAGCGGGACGGGATCAAATGAGCAGTTCTTC; CDR3 protein: CASRPSGTGSNEQFF
clone size: many; V gene: TRBV20-1; J gene: TRBJ1-1; D gene: TRBD1; CDR3 DNA: TGCAGTGCCTACAAAGCCGGGACAGAGGGGAACACTGAAGCTTTCTTT; CDR3 protein: CSAYKAGTEGNTEAFF
clone size: few; V gene: TRBV20-1; J gene: TRBJ1-6; D gene: .; CDR3 DNA: TGCAGTGCTAGTTCTGGGGATTCACCCCTCCACTTT; CDR3 protein: CSASSGDSPLHF
clone size: many; V gene: TRBV7-9; J gene: TRBJ2-7; D gene: .; CDR3 DNA: TGTGCCAGCAGCTTATTCGGTCAGGGTCCTTACGAGCAGTACTTC; CDR3 protein: CASSLFGQGPYEQYF
clone size: many; V gene: TRBV14; J gene: TRBJ1-1; D gene: .; CDR3 DNA: TGTGCCAGCAGCCAAGACCCAGGGACCATGAACACTGAAGCTTTCTTT; CDR3 protein: CASSQDPGTMNTEAFF
clone size: many; V gene: TRBV4-3; J gene: TRBJ1-2; D gene: TRBD1; CDR3 DNA: TGCGCCAGCAGCCAAGAGGCCGGGACAGGAGGCTACACCTTC; CDR3 protein: CASSQEAGTGGYTF
clone size: many; V gene: TRBV3-1; J gene: TRBJ1-5; D gene: .; CDR3 DNA: TGTGCCAGCAGCCAGCTGGGCGAGCAGCCCCAGCATTTT; CDR3 protein: CASSQLGEQPQHF
clone size: many; V gene: TRBV28; J gene: TRBJ1-2; D gene: TRBD1; CDR3 DNA: TGTGCCAGCAGTCTGGACAGGGGTGGCTACACCTTC; CDR3 protein: CASSLDRGGYTF
clone size: many; V gene: TRBV10-3; J gene: TRBJ2-3; D gene: .; CDR3 DNA: TGTGCCATCAGTGCCGATGGGGGGCGGGGGAGCACAGATACGCAGTATTTT; CDR3 protein: CAISADGGRGSTDTQYF
clone size: many; V gene: TRBV20-1; J gene: TRBJ1-5; D gene: .; CDR3 DNA: TGCAGTGCTAGAGACGGGGCAGAGAATCAGCCCCAGCATTTT; CDR3 protein: CSARDGAENQPQHF
clone size: .; V gene: TRBV7-2; J gene: TRBJ1-6; D gene: .; CDR3 DNA: TGTGCCAGCAGCTTTTACCGGGGGGGTTCACCCCTCCACTTT; CDR3 protein: CASSFYRGGSPLHF
clone size: many; V gene: TRBV3-1; J gene: TRBJ2-3; D gene: TRBD2; CDR3 DNA: TGTGCCAGCAGCCCCCCCAGGACCGGGGGGTATAGCACAGATACGCAGTATTTT; CDR3 protein: CASSPPRTGGYSTDTQYF
clone size: many; V gene: TRBV7-9; J gene: TRBJ2-2; D gene: .; CDR3 DNA: TGTGCCAGCAGACCCCGGGACGGGGAGCTGTTTTTT; CDR3 protein: CASRPRDGELFF
clone size: many; V gene: TRBV29-1; J gene: TRBJ2-3; D gene: .; CDR3 DNA: TGCAGCGCCGGGGGCAGGGGGTACACAGATACGCAGTATTTT; CDR3 protein: CSAGGRGYTDTQYF
clone size: many; V gene: TRBV3-1; J gene: TRBJ1-1; D gene: TRBD1; CDR3 DNA: TGTGCCAGCAGCGGACGGGACAGCCACACTGAAGCTTTCTTT; CDR3 protein: CASSGRDSHTEAFF
clone size: many; V gene: TRBV28; J gene: TRBJ2-3; D gene: .; CDR3 DNA: TGTGCCAGCAGTTTGGGGGGTCCTACGCAGTATTTT; CDR3 protein: CASSLGGPTQYF
clone size: many; V gene: TRBV25-1; J gene: TRBJ2-5; D gene: .; CDR3 DNA: TGTGCCAGCAGTGAAAAAACAATGCAAGAGACCCAGTACTTC; CDR3 protein: CASSEKTMQETQYF